The 4 T cell receptor beta chains below all came from one sample that was sequenced in a study of T cells in Graves' hyperthyroidism and ophthalmopathy. The investigators amplified TCR beta CDR3 regions from RNA transcripts. The HTBI primer set drove a first-round RT-PCR of the TCR CDR3. TCRdb re-analysed the multiplex PCR reads in MiXCR, keeping a single row per CDR3 protein. The repertoire includes approximately 690,000 distinct CDR3 sequences, roughly 15% of them detected once, and under 15% sits in the top ten. Sequencing input: blood. These receptor sequences come from a woman aged 45 to 65 with Graves' ophthalmopathy.

This clonotype was found many times. J is TRBJ2-1 and V is TRBV5-8, with D possibly called TRBD1 or TRBD2 (6 bases each). Between the trimmed V and J ends, which lost 7 bases and 0 bases, there was a span of 11 bases. This CDR3 has 14 amino acids. The V gene's germline CDR1 is SGHTS and CDR2 YDEGEE. The CDR3 DNA follows: TGTGCCAGCGGGGAGGACAGCTCCTACAATGAGCAGTTCTTC. Protein sequence: CASGEDSSYNEQFF. Full variable domain (remainder filled in from reference TRBV5-8 and TRBJ2-1): EAGVTQSPTHLIKTRGQQATLRCSPISGHTSVYWYQQALGLGLQFLLWYDEGEERNRGNFPPRFSGRQFPNYSSELNVNALELEDSALYLCASGEDSSYNEQFFGPGTRLTVL.

The chain employs TRBV4-1 and TRBJ2-5; no reliable D call. CDR1 MGHRA and CDR2 YSYEKL come from the germline V gene. Trimming stripped 1 base from V and 1 base from J, with 13 bases between. The CDR3 spans 16 residues. The CDR3 reads CASSQGLSPIQETQYF. CDR3 DNA sequence: TGCGCCAGCAGCCAAGGGTTGAGTCCAATCCAAGAGACCCAGTACTTC.

This clonotype occurred many times. The J gene is TRBJ2-3, the V gene TRBV7-2; D uncertain. CDR1 is SGHTA and CDR2 is FQGNSA in the germline V gene. V was clipped by 1 base and J by 6 bases, with 8 bases between them. The CDR3 loop spans 13 amino acids. In DNA form, the CDR3 reads TGTGCCAGCAGCTTAGGTACGATGGATACGCAGTATTTT. Its translation is CASSLGTMDTQYF.

This clonotype occurred many times. The genes are TRBV2 and TRBJ2-4, with 7 bases lining up with TRBD1. Per the germline V gene, CDR1 is SNHLY and CDR2 is FYNNEI. V lost 4 bases and J lost 2; bases outside the gene matches: 5. The CDR3 loop spans 15 amino acids. CDR3 sequence: CASSGGQVSKNIQYF. The CDR3 DNA sequence: TGTGCCAGCAGTGGAGGACAGGTCTCCAAAAACATTCAGTACTTC.